This T cell receptor (beta chain) appears in the sequencing data of a study of shared clonotypes between healthy human individuals (dated by TCRdb to 2020 to 2022). About the full investigation: A couple of women and a few men aged 18 to 49 years were included in the cohort. Different laboratories and diverse techniques were used to prepare libraries and sequence TCR repertoires, to increase sequencing depth and limit assay-specific biases. To estimate repertoire size and how much clonotypes are shared between individuals, the study performed deep sequencing of blood TCR repertoires from a handful of healthy adults. For each donor, CD4 naive and CD4 memory were each run on three plates, CD8 naive on two plates, and CD8 memory on one plate. Leukapheresis yielded between about 0.85 and 10 billion PBMCs per donor. General conclusions and limits of the study: Estimated clonotype richness was generally larger for naive than for memory subsets. Sampling was restricted to blood, and TCR repertoires in tissues likely differ from the TCR repertoires found in blood. Higher generation probabilities were observed for clonotypes shared by all four sorted-subset donors than for non-shared clonotypes. When a handful of donors were compared, the shared fraction of clonotypes was 5% to 6.5% for naive CD4, 3.5% to 4% for naive CD8, 2% to 2.5% for memory CD4, and 0.35% to 0.4% for memory CD8. Pairwise subsampling led to the expectation that sequencing depth would affect the degree of clonotype sharing among donors. The small number of donors limited the genetic and exposure-history diversity represented. Incomplete sequencing was indicated by rarefaction of sorted-subset datasets, despite the large sequencing depth.

Healthy HIV-negative adults with no recently reported acute infections or vaccinations were included as donors. Only Caucasian adults living in Nashville, Tennessee, USA were represented among the donors. CD4+ T cells were enriched by magnetic negative selection; naive cells were then positively selected on CD45RA, and the negative fraction formed the memory subset. Blood was obtained by leukapheresis, after which PBMCs were separated by Ficoll-Histopaque density gradient centrifugation and cryopreserved in liquid nitrogen vapor phase. Analytical flow cytometry was used to check the purity and quantity of every magnetically sorted T cell population. Genomic DNA was isolated from every sorted fraction and measured by UV absorbance on a Nanodrop 2000c. Using the deep immunoSEQ assay, multiplex PCR amplified TCR CDR3 regions from genomic DNA. Genomic DNA extracted from each cell subset was distributed evenly over all wells of several immunoSEQ 96-well plates, and each plate served as one replicate. For sorted subsets, approximately 200 ng of genomic DNA, equivalent to roughly 30,000 T cell genomes, went into each replicate PCR. Purified libraries were quantified with a Qubit 3.0 fluorometer, sized on a Bioanalyzer 2100, and re-quantified with the KAPA Library Quantification kit. Each immunoSEQ 96-well plate was sequenced on its own single-read 150-cycle Illumina NextSeq 550 flow cell. Processing in the source paper ran as follows. Because the immunoSEQ output held only junctional sequences and lacked quality scores, the filtering could not match the filtering applied to full-length reads. Sequences were annotated with PyIR, a Python wrapper for IgBLAST v1.9, using IMGT germline references to assign V/J genes and CDR3. Reads were filtered out if the reads had weak V/J assignments (E-value above 1e-6), no CDR3, stop codons, out-of-frame junctions, or ambiguous translated residues. A V3J clonotype was defined by an identical inferred V gene, J gene, and CDR3 amino acid sequence. Percentage overlap between repertoires was calculated by dividing the number of shared unique clonotypes by the size of the smaller repertoire. Repertoire richness was assessed with RTK rarefaction, the Chao1 estimator, and Recon v2.1 estimates of unobserved clonotypes. Generation probabilities were computed with OLGA for all TCRbeta clonotypes obtained by the gDNA method from several donors. TCRdb's version of the immuneACCESS table is confined to in-frame rearrangements and falls short of the full clone set. An unresolved V gene accounts for under half of the shortfall where checked; the remainder is of unknown origin. V, J and clone size are those of that table, while D and trimming were read from the DNA. The sample table contains over a million clones; only one count was recorded for more than 95% of them. Together, the top ten hold approximately 1.1% of the sample.

Regarding this clone: What antigen it recognizes has not been identified. One base away there is no much larger clone; base qualities are not given.

Input material: naive CD4+ T cells sorted from blood. Interpreted using the paper, the cell subset or site label stands for: CD45RA+ positively selected. The clonotype comes from a man in his thirties or forties in good health.

The CDR3 in this case is CASTRGQASSEAFF. DNA sequence: TGTGCCAGCACGAGGGGACAAGCTTCATCTGAAGCTTTCTTT. Recombination connected TRBV6-5 to TRBJ1-1; possibly the D gene is TRBD1, per 6 matching bases. The trim is 7 bases for V and 6 bases for J, with a gap of 18 bases between the germline ends. Reading the germline V gene gives CDR1 MNHEY and CDR2 SVGAGI. Inclusive of the bounding cysteine and phenylalanine, the CDR3 is 14 residues long. Here the CDR3 DNA is all that survives: 42 bases in frame from base 1.